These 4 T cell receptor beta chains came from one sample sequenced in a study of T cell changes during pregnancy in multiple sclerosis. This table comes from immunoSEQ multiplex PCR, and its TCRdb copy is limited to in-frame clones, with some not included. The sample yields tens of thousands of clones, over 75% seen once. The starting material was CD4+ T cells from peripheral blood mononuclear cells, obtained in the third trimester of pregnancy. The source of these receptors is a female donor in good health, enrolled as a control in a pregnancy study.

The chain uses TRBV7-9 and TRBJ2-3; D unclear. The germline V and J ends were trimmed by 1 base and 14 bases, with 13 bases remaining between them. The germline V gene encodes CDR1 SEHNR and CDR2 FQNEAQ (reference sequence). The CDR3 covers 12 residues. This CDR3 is CASSLEVQAPYF. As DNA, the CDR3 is TGTGCCAGCAGCTTAGAGGTTCAGGCGCCGTATTTT.

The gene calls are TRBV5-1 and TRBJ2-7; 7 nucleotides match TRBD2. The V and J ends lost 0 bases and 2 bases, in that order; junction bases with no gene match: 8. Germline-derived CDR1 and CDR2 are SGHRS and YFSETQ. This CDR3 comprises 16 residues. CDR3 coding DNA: TGCGCCAGCAGCTTGGTGGTGGCGGGGGAGACCTACGAGCAGTACTTC. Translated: CASSLVVAGETYEQYF.

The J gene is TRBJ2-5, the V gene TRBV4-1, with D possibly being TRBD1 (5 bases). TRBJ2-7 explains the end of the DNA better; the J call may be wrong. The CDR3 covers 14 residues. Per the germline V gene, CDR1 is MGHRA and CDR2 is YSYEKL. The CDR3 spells CASSQDRVTYEQYF. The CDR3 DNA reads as TGCGCCAGCAGCCAAGACAGGGTAACCTACGAGCAGTACTTC.

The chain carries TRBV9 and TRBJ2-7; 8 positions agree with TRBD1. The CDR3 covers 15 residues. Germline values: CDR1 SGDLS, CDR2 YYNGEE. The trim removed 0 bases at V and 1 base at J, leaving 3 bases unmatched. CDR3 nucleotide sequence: TGTGCCAGCAGCGTAGGACAGGGGACGTCCTACGAGCAGTACTTC. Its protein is CASSVGQGTSYEQYF.